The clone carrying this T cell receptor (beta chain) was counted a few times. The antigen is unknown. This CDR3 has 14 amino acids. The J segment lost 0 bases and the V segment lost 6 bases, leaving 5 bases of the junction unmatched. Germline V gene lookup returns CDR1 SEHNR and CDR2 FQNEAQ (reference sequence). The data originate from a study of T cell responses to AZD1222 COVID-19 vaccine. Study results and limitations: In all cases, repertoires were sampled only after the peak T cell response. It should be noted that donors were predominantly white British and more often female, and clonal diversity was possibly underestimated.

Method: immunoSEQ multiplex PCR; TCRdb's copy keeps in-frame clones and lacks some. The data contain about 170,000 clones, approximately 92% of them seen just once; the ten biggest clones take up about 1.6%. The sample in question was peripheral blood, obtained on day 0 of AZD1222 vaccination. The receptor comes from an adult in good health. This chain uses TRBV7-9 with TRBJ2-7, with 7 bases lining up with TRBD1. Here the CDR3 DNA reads TGTGCCAGCAGAGGACAGGTCTCCTCCTACGAGCAGTACTTC. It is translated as CASRGQVSSYEQYF.